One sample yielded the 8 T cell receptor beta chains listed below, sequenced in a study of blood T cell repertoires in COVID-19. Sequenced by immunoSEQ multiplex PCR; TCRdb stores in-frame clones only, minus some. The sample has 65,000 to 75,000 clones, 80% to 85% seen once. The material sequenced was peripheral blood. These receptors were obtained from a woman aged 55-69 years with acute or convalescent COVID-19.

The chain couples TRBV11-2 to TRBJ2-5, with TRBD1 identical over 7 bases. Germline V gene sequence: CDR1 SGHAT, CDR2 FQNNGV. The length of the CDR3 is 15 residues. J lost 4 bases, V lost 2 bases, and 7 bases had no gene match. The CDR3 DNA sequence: TGTGCCAGCAGCTTATCGGTCAGGGGGTCAGAGACCCAGTACTTC. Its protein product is CASSLSVRGSETQYF.

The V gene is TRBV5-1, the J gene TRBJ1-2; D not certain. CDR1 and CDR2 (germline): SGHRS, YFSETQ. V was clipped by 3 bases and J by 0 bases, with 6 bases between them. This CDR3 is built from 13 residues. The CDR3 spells CASSWGANYGYTF. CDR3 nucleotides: TGCGCCAGCAGCTGGGGAGCTAACTATGGCTACACCTTC.

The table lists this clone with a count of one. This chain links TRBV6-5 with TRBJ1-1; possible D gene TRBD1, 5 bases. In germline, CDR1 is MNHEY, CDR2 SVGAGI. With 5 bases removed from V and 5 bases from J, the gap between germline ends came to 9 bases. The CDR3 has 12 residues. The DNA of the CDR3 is TGTGCCAGCAGTCGGGAGGGGACTGAAGCTTTCTTT. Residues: CASSREGTEAFF.

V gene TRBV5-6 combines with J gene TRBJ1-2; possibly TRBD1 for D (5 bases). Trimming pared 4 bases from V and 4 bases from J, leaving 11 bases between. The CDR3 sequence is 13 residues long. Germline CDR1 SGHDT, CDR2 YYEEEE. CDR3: CASSRWGSYGYTF. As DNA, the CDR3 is TGTGCCAGCAGCCGCTGGGGCAGCTATGGCTACACCTTC. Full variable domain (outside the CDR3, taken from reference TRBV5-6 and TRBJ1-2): DAGVTQSPTHLIKTRGQQVTLRCSPKSGHDTVSWYQQALGQGPQFIFQYYEEEERQRGNFPDRFSGHQFPNYSSELNVNALLLGDSALYLCASSRWGSYGYTFGSGTRLTVV.

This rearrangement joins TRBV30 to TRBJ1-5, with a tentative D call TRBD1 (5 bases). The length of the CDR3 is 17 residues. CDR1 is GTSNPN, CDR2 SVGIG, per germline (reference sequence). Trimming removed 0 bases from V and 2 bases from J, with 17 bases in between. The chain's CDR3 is CAWSVGVGPAGNQPQHF. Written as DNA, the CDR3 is TGTGCCTGGAGTGTAGGGGTTGGCCCGGCAGGCAATCAGCCCCAGCATTTT.

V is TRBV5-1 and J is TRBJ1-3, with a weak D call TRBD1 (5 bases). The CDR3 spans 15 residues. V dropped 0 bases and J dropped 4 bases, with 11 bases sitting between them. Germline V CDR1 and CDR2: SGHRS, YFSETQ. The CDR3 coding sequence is TGCGCCAGCAGCTTGGCCACAGGAGCCGGAAACACCATATATTTT. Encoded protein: CASSLATGAGNTIYF.

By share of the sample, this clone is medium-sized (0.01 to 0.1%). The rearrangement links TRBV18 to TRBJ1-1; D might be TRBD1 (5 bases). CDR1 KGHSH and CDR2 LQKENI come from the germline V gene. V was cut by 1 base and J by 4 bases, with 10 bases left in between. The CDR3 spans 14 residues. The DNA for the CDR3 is TGTGCCAGCTCACCACACCGGGGGAGCACTGAAGCTTTCTTT. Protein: CASSPHRGSTEAFF. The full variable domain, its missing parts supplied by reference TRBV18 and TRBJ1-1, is NAGVMQNPRHLVRRRGQEARLRCSPMKGHSHVYWYRQLPEEGLKFMVYLQKENIIDESGMPKERFSAEFPKEGPSILRIQQVVRGDSAAYFCASSPHRGSTEAFFGQGTRLTVV.

The CDR3 DNA sequence: TGCGCCAGCAGCCAAGTAGGGACAAATCAGCCCCAGCATTTT. Translating it yields CASSQVGTNQPQHF. This chain joins TRBV4-1 and TRBJ1-5; tentatively, D is TRBD1 (6 bases). This CDR3 has 14 residues. V lost 1 base, J lost 4 bases, and 8 bases lay in between. From germline, CDR1 is MGHRA and CDR2 YSYEKL.